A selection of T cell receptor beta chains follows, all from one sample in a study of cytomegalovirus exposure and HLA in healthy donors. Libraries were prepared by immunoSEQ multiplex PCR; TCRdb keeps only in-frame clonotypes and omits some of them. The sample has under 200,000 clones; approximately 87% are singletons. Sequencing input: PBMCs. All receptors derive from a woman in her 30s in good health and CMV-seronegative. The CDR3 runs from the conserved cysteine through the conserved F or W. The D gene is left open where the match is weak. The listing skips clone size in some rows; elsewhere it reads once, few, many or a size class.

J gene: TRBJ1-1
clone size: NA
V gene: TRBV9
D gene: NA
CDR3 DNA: TGTGCCAGCAGCGCCAACTTGAACACTGAAGCTTTCTTT
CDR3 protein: CASSANLNTEAFF

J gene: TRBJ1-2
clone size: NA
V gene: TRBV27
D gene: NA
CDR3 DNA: TGTGCCAGCAGTCCGGCGGCCAGGGTGGGTGGCTACACCTTC
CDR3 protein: CASSPAARVGGYTF

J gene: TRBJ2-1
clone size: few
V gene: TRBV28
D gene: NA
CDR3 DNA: TGTGCCAGCAGTTTTTCGGAGTACAATGAGCAGTTCTTC
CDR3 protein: CASSFSEYNEQFF

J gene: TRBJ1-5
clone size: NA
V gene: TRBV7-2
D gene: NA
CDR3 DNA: TGTGCCAGCAGCTTAGATCCTGCTCAGCCCCAGCATTTT
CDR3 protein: CASSLDPAQPQHF

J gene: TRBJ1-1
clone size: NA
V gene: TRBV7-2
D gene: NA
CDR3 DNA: TGTGCCAGCAGCGTTCAACAGAACACTGAAGCTTTCTTT
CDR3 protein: CASSVQQNTEAFF

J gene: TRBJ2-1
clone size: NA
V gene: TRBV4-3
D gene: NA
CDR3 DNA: TGCGCCAGCAGCCAAGCCTTCACCGGCCTCGCTCCCTACAATGAGCAGTTCTTC
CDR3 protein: CASSQAFTGLAPYNEQFF

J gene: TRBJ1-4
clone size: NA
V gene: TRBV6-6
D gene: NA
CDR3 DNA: TGTGCCAGCAGCCCCAAACGAGAAAAACTGTTTTTT
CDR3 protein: CASSPKREKLFF

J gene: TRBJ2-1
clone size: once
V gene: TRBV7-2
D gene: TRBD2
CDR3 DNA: TGTGCCAGCAGCTTAGGGGCGGGGGTAAATGAGCAGTTCTTC
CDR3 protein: CASSLGAGVNEQFF

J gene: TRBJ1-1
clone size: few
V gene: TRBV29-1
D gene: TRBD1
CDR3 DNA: TGCAGCGTTGAGGGACAGGGCCCCACTGAAGCTTTCTTT
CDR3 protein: CSVEGQGPTEAFF

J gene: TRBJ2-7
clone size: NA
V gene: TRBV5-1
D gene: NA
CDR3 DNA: TGCGCCAGCAGCTTGGGGATTTGGCAGTACTTC
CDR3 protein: CASSLGIWQYF

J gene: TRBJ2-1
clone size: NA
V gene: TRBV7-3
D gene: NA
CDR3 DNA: TGTGCCAGCAGCTTTTACTCACGAGGGAATGAGCAGTTCTTC
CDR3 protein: CASSFYSRGNEQFF

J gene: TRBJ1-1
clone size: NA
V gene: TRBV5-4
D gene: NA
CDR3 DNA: TGTGCCAGCAGCTTGGCCAGCGTCGACACTGAAGCTTTCTTT
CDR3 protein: CASSLASVDTEAFF

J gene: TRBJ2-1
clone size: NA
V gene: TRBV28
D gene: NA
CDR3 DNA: TGTGCCAGCAGTTTAGGTAGGAGAAGCTCCTACAATGAGCAGTTCTTC
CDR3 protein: CASSLGRRSSYNEQFF